This T cell receptor (beta chain) was obtained from a study of Ad26.COV2.S vaccination and SARS-CoV-2 variants. Study as a whole: In the study, Ad26.COV2.S was injected intramuscularly once, or twice 56 days apart.

The CDR3 sequence is 14 residues long. Trimming pared 5 bases from V and 1 base from J, leaving 11 bases between. CDR1 is MDHEN and CDR2 is SYDVKM in the germline V gene. As for treatment: some 20 received Ad26.COV2.S at low or high dose, single or two shots; about 5 received placebo; per-sample allocation not given. Samples analyzed were those drawn on day 63 after the first vaccine or placebo injection. Generated by immunoSEQ multiplex PCR, the TCRdb table keeps only in-frame clones and is missing some. The sample has hundreds of thousands of clones, 85% to 90% seen once; the top ten hold 2.5% to 3%.

The source is a person between 18 and 59 years old who received the Ad26.COV2.S COVID-19 vaccine or a placebo. The sample in question was peripheral blood, obtained in a trial of Ad26.COV2.S vaccine versus placebo. The rearrangement uses TRBV28 and TRBJ1-2, with D perhaps TRBD1 (5 bases). The CDR3 nucleotides read TGTGCCAGCAGTGCCGGGACCCTTAACTATGGCTACACCTTC. This translates into CASSAGTLNYGYTF.